A single sample gave rise to the 26 T cell receptor beta chains below, sequenced in a study of T cells in Graves' hyperthyroidism and ophthalmopathy. TCR beta CDR3 sequences were amplified from RNA transcripts. The TCR CDR3 first-round RT-PCR relied on the HTBI primer set. Each CDR3 protein is one row after TCRdb ran MiXCR on the multiplex PCR reads. The sample yields some 510,000 distinct CDR3 sequences, roughly 20% seen once. Sequenced sample: blood. These receptors came from a young man with Graves' hyperthyroidism.

This clonotype was counted ten times or more. The chain links TRBV28 to TRBJ1-2, with 10 bases aligning to TRBD1. The V segment lost 5 bases and the J segment 4 bases; nucleotides outside the gene matches: 7. The CDR3 length is 15 residues. CDR1 and CDR2 from the germline V gene are MDHEN and SYDVKM. DNA of the CDR3: TGTGCCAGCAGTCCCCGACAGGGGGCTTTCTATGGCTACACCTTC. Protein product: CASSPRQGAFYGYTF.

The chain is built from TRBV28 and TRBJ2-5; 15 bases match TRBD2. CDR1 is MDHEN and CDR2 is SYDVKM in the germline V gene. V lost 3 bases, J lost 5 bases, and 13 bases stayed unmatched. The length of the CDR3 is 19 residues. The CDR3 loop is CASSFGGLAGGFPGETQYF. The CDR3 nucleotides read TGTGCCAGCAGTTTCGGGGGACTAGCGGGGGGCTTCCCTGGGGAGACCCAGTACTTC.

Many counts were recorded for this clonotype. The J gene is TRBJ1-5, the V gene TRBV20-1; D is ambiguous. Germline lookup yields CDR1 DFQATT and CDR2 SNEGSKA (reference sequence). CDR3 size: 13 residues. Trimming removed 2 bases at V and 0 bases at J, with 5 bases between. CDR3 protein: CSARRDSNQPQHF. Written as DNA, the CDR3 is TGCAGTGCTAGACGGGATAGCAATCAGCCCCAGCATTTT.

This clonotype was observed many times. The chain joins TRBV6-2 or TRBV6-3 to TRBJ2-4; perhaps TRBD1 as D (7 bases). The CDR3 runs to 18 residues. V dropped 2 bases and J dropped 0 bases, with 17 bases sitting between them. Germline V gene sequence: CDR1 MNHEY, CDR2 SVGEGT. In nucleotides, the CDR3 is TGTGCCAGCAGTTACAGGCAGGGGGAGGCTGTAGCCAAAAACATTCAGTACTTC. Residues: CASSYRQGEAVAKNIQYF.

Ten or more counts support this clonotype. In DNA, the CDR3 is TGTGCCAGCAGTCTCCAACCCCATTATGGCTACACCTTC. Protein: CASSLQPHYGYTF. This chain joins TRBV25-1 and TRBJ1-2; D is unclear. Trimming left V 5 bases short and J 5 bases short, with 12 bases between. The CDR3 spans 13 residues. CDR1 is MGHDK, CDR2 SYGVNS, per germline.

In this sample, this clonotype turned up a few times. The chain carries TRBV30 and TRBJ1-1; a weak D match, TRBD1 (5 bases). Deletions cut 7 bases from V and 5 bases from J, with 17 bases between. The CDR3 totals 13 residues. Germline lookup yields CDR1 GTSNPN and CDR2 SVGIG (reference sequence). The chain's CDR3 is CASTGGGVTEAFF. The CDR3 DNA reads TGTGCCTCCACCGGGGGGGGTGTTACTGAAGCTTTCTTT. The full variable domain, in which reference TRBV30 and TRBJ1-1 provide the parts outside the CDR3, is SQTIHQWPATLVQPVGSPLSLECTVEGTSNPNLYWYRQAAGRGLQLLFYSVGIGQISSEVPQNLSASRPQDRQFILSSKKLLLSDSGFYLCASTGGGVTEAFFGQGTRLTVV.

This clonotype was recorded a few times. The chain uses TRBV18 and TRBJ1-1; 11 bases map to TRBD1. V was pared by 3 bases and J by 0 bases, with 3 bases of the junction left unmatched. Germline CDR1 KGHSH, CDR2 LQKENI. This CDR3 spans 16 amino acids. In nucleotides, the CDR3 is TGTGCCAGCTCACCCAGGACAGGGGGCCTGAACACTGAAGCTTTCTTT. Translation gives CASSPRTGGLNTEAFF. The variable domain in full, completed from reference TRBV18 and TRBJ1-1, reads NAGVMQNPRHLVRRRGQEARLRCSPMKGHSHVYWYRQLPEEGLKFMVYLQKENIIDESGMPKERFSAEFPKEGPSILRIQQVVRGDSAAYFCASSPRTGGLNTEAFFGQGTRLTVV.

In this sample, this clonotype turned up many times. The genes are TRBV19 and TRBJ2-2; no definite D call. V was trimmed by 5 bases and J by 0 bases, leaving 7 bases between them. The CDR3 loop spans 14 amino acids. Per the germline V gene, CDR1 is LNHDA and CDR2 is SQIVND (reference sequence). The CDR3: CASSPQANTGELFF. The CDR3 coding sequence is TGTGCCAGTAGTCCCCAGGCGAACACCGGGGAGCTGTTTTTT.

This clonotype was detected only a few times. This sequence joins TRBV4-1 and TRBJ2-7, with 7 bases fitting TRBD1. CDR1 is MGHRA, CDR2 YSYEKL, per germline. The ends lost 4 bases at V and 2 bases at J; junction bases unmatched: 5. The CDR3 has 14 amino acids. The CDR3 region has the DNA TGCGCCAGCAGCCTAACTACAGGGGCCTACGAGCAGTACTTC. It specifies CASSLTTGAYEQYF.

This clonotype was recorded at least ten times. CDR3 bases: TGTGCCAGCAGTTACTCATGGGACCAAAACCGGAATGGCTACACCTTC. This codes for CASSYSWDQNRNGYTF. The chain couples TRBV6-5 to TRBJ1-2, with a weak D call TRBD1 (5 bases). Germline loops: CDR1 MNHEY, CDR2 SVGAGI. Trimming stripped 0 bases from V and 6 bases from J, with 17 bases between. The CDR3 covers 16 residues.

This clonotype was observed a few times. The chain links TRBV28 to TRBJ1-6, with D possibly TRBD1 on 5 matching bases. The germline V gene has CDR1 MDHEN and CDR2 SYDVKM. The CDR3 runs to 15 residues. V lost 2 bases and J lost 4, with 9 bases in between. CDR3 nucleotides: TGTGCCAGCAGTTTAAAGGGGATTTATAATTCACCCCTCCACTTT. As protein: CASSLKGIYNSPLHF.

There are many counts of this clonotype. V gene TRBV11-2 combines with J gene TRBJ2-5, with 9 bases identical to TRBD1. CDR3 length: 14 residues. V gave up 5 bases and J gave up 5 bases; unmatched junction bases: 6. Germline CDR1 reads SGHAT; CDR2 reads FQNNGV. The CDR3 spells CASSKTGGWETQYF. CDR3 DNA: TGTGCCAGCAGCAAGACAGGGGGATGGGAGACCCAGTACTTC.

This clonotype was observed at least ten times. The rearrangement links TRBV10-3 to TRBJ1-1, with a possible D match to TRBD1 (5 bases). The CDR3 totals 14 residues. Trimming pared 6 bases from V and 1 base from J, leaving 12 bases between. Germline CDR1 and CDR2: ENHRY and SYGVKD. The CDR3 DNA follows: TGTGCCATCAGGGCGCGACAGCCGAACACTGAAGCTTTCTTT. Protein sequence: CAIRARQPNTEAFF.

This clonotype was seen many times. The chain joins TRBV7-9 to TRBJ1-2; D might be TRBD1 (6 bases). The CDR3 length is 15 residues. Looked up from germline, CDR1 is SEHNR and CDR2 is FQNEAQ (reference sequence). Deletions cut 0 bases from V and 2 bases from J, with 10 bases between. The CDR3 DNA follows: TGTGCCAGCAGCTTAGCTCAACAGGGAAACTATGGCTACACCTTC. Translation: CASSLAQQGNYGYTF.

In its sample, this clonotype was seen many times. The chain is built from TRBV6-1 and TRBJ1-2; no clear D gene. The CDR3 has 13 amino acids. The germline V gene encodes CDR1 MNHNS and CDR2 SASEGT. V was clipped by 3 bases and J by 2 bases, with 7 bases between them. The CDR3 region has the DNA TGTGCCAGCAGTGATTTCTTAAACTATGGCTACACCTTC. This gives the protein CASSDFLNYGYTF.

The chain couples TRBV29-1 to TRBJ2-5; D ambiguous. Trimming left V 3 bases short and J 5 bases short, with 10 bases between. This CDR3 region has 12 residues. Germline V gene sequence: CDR1 SQVTM, CDR2 ANQGSEA. The CDR3 DNA reads TGCAGCGTTGATTGGGGTGCTGAGACCCAGTACTTC. It is translated as CSVDWGAETQYF.

In the case of this clonotype: Likely a read error: the CDR3 ends without its conserved phenylalanine or tryptophan. The DNA of the CDR3 is TGTGCCAGTATGCCAGGGTACGGGCAGCCCCAGCATCTT. Amino acid sequence: CASMPGYGQPQHL. The chain joins TRBV19 to TRBJ1-5; possible D gene TRBD1, 5 bases. The germline V gene encodes CDR1 LNHDA and CDR2 SQIVND (reference sequence). The CDR3 length is 13 residues. Trimming pared 7 bases from V and 7 bases from J, leaving 14 bases between.

The chain employs TRBV4-3 and TRBJ1-1; TRBD1 might be the D (5 bases). The CDR3 consists of 15 residues. With 0 bases removed from V and 4 bases from J, the gap between germline ends came to 12 bases. Germline loops: CDR1 LGHNA, CDR2 YSLEER. CDR3 DNA: TGCGCCAGCAGCCAAGACGCAGGGACCGGCACTGAAGCTTTCTTT. Translated: CASSQDAGTGTEAFF.

The V and J genes are TRBV7-6 and TRBJ1-2; weak D call: TRBD1 (5 bases). CDR3 length: 15 residues. Germline CDR1 is SGHVS and CDR2 is FNYEAQ. V lost 6 bases to trimming and J lost 4 bases, with 18 bases between them. This CDR3 is CASRPWMGQRYGYTF. CDR3 bases: TGTGCCAGCAGGCCATGGATGGGGCAGCGCTATGGCTACACCTTC.

This clonotype came up many times. The chain joins TRBV14 to TRBJ2-7, with D hard to call. Deletions cut 1 base from V and 6 bases from J, with 4 bases between. The germline V gene encodes CDR1 SGHDN and CDR2 FVKESK. The CDR3 totals 11 residues. The CDR3 region has the DNA TGTGCCAGCAGCCAAGGGGGCGAGCAGTACTTC. This codes for CASSQGGEQYF.

V gene TRBV18 combines with J gene TRBJ1-5; 7 bases map to TRBD1. This CDR3 has 14 amino acids. With 6 bases clipped from V and 5 bases from J, the junction kept 7 bases outside the gene matches. CDR1 is KGHSH, CDR2 LQKENI, per germline. CDR3 loop: CASSPFQGDQPQHF. The CDR3 DNA is TGTGCCAGCTCGCCCTTCCAGGGGGATCAGCCCCAGCATTTT. The full variable domain, rest sourced from reference TRBV18 and TRBJ1-5, is NAGVMQNPRHLVRRRGQEARLRCSPMKGHSHVYWYRQLPEEGLKFMVYLQKENIIDESGMPKERFSAEFPKEGPSILRIQQVVRGDSAAYFCASSPFQGDQPQHFGDGTRLSIL.

This clonotype occurred a few times. The chain joins TRBV11-2 to TRBJ1-3, with D uncertain. The CDR3 covers 12 residues. From germline, CDR1 is SGHAT and CDR2 FQNNGV. The ends were cut back, 2 bases at V and 6 bases at J, with 5 bases in the middle. DNA for the CDR3: TGTGCCAGCAGCTTATCCCCAAACACCATATATTTT. It codes for CASSLSPNTIYF.

The rearrangement joins TRBV5-1 to TRBJ1-5; D ambiguous. This CDR3 spans 13 amino acids. Trimming left V 4 bases short and J 5 bases short, with 10 bases between. Germline CDR1 and CDR2: SGHRS and YFSETQ. This CDR3 is CASSKDPHQPQHF. The CDR3 DNA reads as TGCGCCAGCAGCAAGGACCCCCATCAGCCCCAGCATTTT.

Ten or more counts support this clonotype. The chain links TRBV2 to TRBJ2-7; TRBD1 agrees at 8 bases. Germline-derived CDR1 and CDR2 are SNHLY and FYNNEI. The CDR3 covers 15 residues. The V segment lost 6 bases and the J segment 4 bases; nucleotides outside the gene matches: 11. Written as DNA, the CDR3 is TGTGCCAGCAGGACAGAGAGACAGGGGACTTACGAGCAGTACTTC. This codes for CASRTERQGTYEQYF.

This clonotype was detected ten times or more. The rearrangement uses TRBV27 and TRBJ2-2, with D hard to call. CDR3 size: 16 residues. V shed 1 base and J shed 4 bases, with 13 bases lying between them. Germline V gives CDR1 MNHEY, CDR2 SMNVEV (reference sequence). The CDR3 loop is CASSLWASSITGELFF. CDR3 nucleotides: TGTGCCAGCAGTTTATGGGCAAGTAGCATCACCGGGGAGCTGTTTTTT.

This clonotype has a count of ten or more. This sequence joins TRBV29-1 and TRBJ1-2; weak D call: TRBD1 (5 bases). The CDR3 runs to 11 residues. The ends were cut back, 7 bases at V and 3 bases at J, with 9 bases in the middle. CDR1 and CDR2 from the germline V gene are SQVTM and ANQGSEA. CDR3 in DNA: TGCAGCGCTGGACAAGACTATGGCTACACCTTC. Translation: CSAGQDYGYTF.